The 5 T cell receptor beta chains below all came from one sample that was sequenced in a study of spatial heterogeneity in lung cancer. These TCRs' antigens remain unknown. TCRdb ran MiXCR on the 5' RACE reads and lists one entry per CDR3 protein. The table shows approximately 2,000 distinct CDR3 sequences, with about 3% occurring only once. Findings of the study overall: Tracking of tumor mutation counts was seen in expanded intratumoral alpha and beta TCR counts.

Specified time point: sample taken at primary tumor resection. This specimen consisted of lung tumor tissue, obtained at surgery. The receptors derive from a female donor with early-stage non-small cell lung cancer.

By sample share, this clonotype is medium-sized (0.01 to 0.1%). The chain couples TRBV7-2 to TRBJ1-3; D unresolved. V gave up 2 bases and J gave up 3 bases, with 11 bases separating them. Germline CDR1 SGHTA, CDR2 FQGNSA. This CDR3 region has 15 residues. CDR3 in amino acids: CASSLWPSLGNTIYF. In nucleotides, the CDR3 is TGTGCCAGCAGCTTATGGCCCTCCCTTGGAAACACCATATATTTT.

Regarding this clonotype: A read error is likely, as this CDR3 ends without the conserved phenylalanine or tryptophan. The genes are TRBV24-1 and TRBJ2-5; a possible D gene is TRBD1 (6 bases). Germline CDR1 is KGHDR and CDR2 is SFDVKD. Trimming shortened V by 2 bases and J by 5 bases, and 14 bases separated the two germline ends. The CDR3 runs to 15 residues. CDR3 in DNA: TGTGCCACCAGTGATTCCCACAGGGTTGTGGAGACCCAGTACTGT. Translated: CATSDSHRVVETQYC.

The table lists this clonotype with many counts. The chain combines TRBV6-2 or TRBV6-3 with TRBJ2-1, with 8 bases matching TRBD2. This CDR3 is built from 16 residues. Germline CDR1 is MNHEY and CDR2 is SVGEGT. The junction had 11 bases not matched to a gene; V was cut back by 6 bases and J by 4 bases. CDR3 region: CASRSTSVNWYNEQFF. The CDR3 coding sequence is TGTGCCAGCAGATCGACTAGCGTCAATTGGTACAATGAGCAGTTCTTC.

This clonotype rates as medium-sized. This rearrangement joins TRBV20-1 to TRBJ2-3, with TRBD2 identical over 8 bases. Looked up from germline, CDR1 is DFQATT and CDR2 is SNEGSKA (reference sequence). The CDR3 sequence is 15 residues long. The V gene end was trimmed by 1 base and the J gene end by 8 bases; junction bases not matched to a gene: 11. The CDR3 loop reads CSARVSAGVGGTQYF. CDR3 nucleotides: TGCAGTGCTAGAGTATCAGCGGGAGTTGGGGGTACGCAGTATTTT.

This clonotype is classed as large. This chain connects TRBV6-6 to TRBJ2-1; 8 bases are a match to TRBD1. This CDR3 comprises 20 residues. V shed 4 bases, J shed 5 bases, and the junction held 22 bases outside the gene matches. Germline V gives CDR1 MNHNY, CDR2 SVGAGI (reference sequence). The CDR3 region has the DNA TGTGCCAGCAGTTCCCAGACAGGGGCGGGTTGGCGTCGGACGGACAATGAGCAGTTCTTC. It encodes CASSSQTGAGWRRTDNEQFF.